The T cell receptor (beta chain) under discussion was sequenced for a study of blood T cell repertoires in COVID-19. Study members were between roughly 18 and 100 years old and lived in fewer than 30 US regions. In the authors' workflow: How many nucleated cells were present was estimated from reference gene primer amplification. Method: immunoSEQ multiplex PCR; TCRdb's copy keeps in-frame clones and lacks some. V and J calls and clone size are given by that table; D and trimming were obtained from the DNA. Of under 200,000 clones listed, around four fifths are singletons. Looked up from germline, CDR1 is KGHSH and CDR2 is LQKENI. V was clipped by 2 bases and J by 1 base; unmatched bases: 5. The CDR3 is made up of 16 amino acids.

Sequenced input: PBMCs or T cells enriched from blood (not recorded which). The TCR was taken from a woman in her forties or fifties in a cohort exposed to, infected with or recovered from COVID-19 (not recorded which). The chain employs TRBV18 and TRBJ1-3; 7 nucleotides match TRBD1. CDR3 nucleotide sequence: TGTGCCAGCTCACCAGGGGACAGAAGTTCTGGAAACACCATATATTTT. Its translation: CASSPGDRSSGNTIYF.